Below, one T cell receptor beta chain is given with its context. Generated by immunoSEQ multiplex PCR, the TCRdb table keeps only in-frame clones and is missing some. The table has under 200,000 clones, roughly 88% seen once. This sample stems from a study of blood T cell repertoires in COVID-19. J was trimmed by 2 bases and V by 1 base; bases with no gene match: 0. Germline lookup yields CDR1 LNHDA and CDR2 SQIVND (reference sequence). The CDR3 loop spans 14 amino acids. This clonotype originated in a woman between 50 and 59 years old who had recovered from COVID-19. This rearrangement joins TRBV19 to TRBJ2-5, with 8 bases that match TRBD1. The sample was PBMCs or T cells enriched from blood (not recorded which). The CDR3 loop is CASSIGQGQETQYF. The CDR3 DNA follows: TGTGCCAGTAGTATAGGACAGGGGCAAGAGACCCAGTACTTC.